A selection of T cell receptor beta chains follows, all from one sample in a study of follicular helper T cells after annual influenza vaccination. The repertoire was sequenced with immunoSEQ multiplex PCR; TCRdb's copy has only in-frame clones and lacks some. Of roughly 8,300 clones in the sample, around four fifths were seen once. This specimen consisted of CXCR5+ CD38- circulating T follicular helper cells from blood, obtained on the day of influenza vaccination. Every receptor here comes from an adult who received the influenza vaccine. Both conserved end residues are part of each CDR3. The order of the fields is clone size, V gene, D gene, J gene, CDR3 DNA, CDR3 protein. The D gene is left open where the match is weak. Clone size is given for some rows only: seen once, a few or many times, or a class if the clone is expanded.

size: -; V: TRBV5-6; D: -; J: TRBJ1-2; DNA: TGTGCCAGCAGCTTTGGTGCGGGGATTTATAACTATGGCTACACCTTC; CDR3: CASSFGAGIYNYGYTF
size: -; V: TRBV7-9; D: TRBD2; J: TRBJ2-1; DNA: TGTGCCAGCAGCTCCTGGACTAGCGGGACTAACAATGAGCAGTTCTTC; CDR3: CASSSWTSGTNNEQFF
size: -; V: TRBV29-1; D: -; J: TRBJ2-2; DNA: TGCAGCGTTGCTAGGGAATTCGGCGGGGAGCTGTTTTTT; CDR3: CSVAREFGGELFF
size: -; V: TRBV5-7; D: -; J: TRBJ2-5; DNA: TGTGCCAGCAGCTTGGGACTTGTCCCGCCAGAGACCCAGTACTTC; CDR3: CASSLGLVPPETQYF
size: few; V: TRBV6-1; D: -; J: TRBJ1-5; DNA: TGTGCCAGCAGTGAATCTCTGAGAGGGGCCGCGGGTCAGCCCCAGCATTTT; CDR3: CASSESLRGAAGQPQHF
size: -; V: TRBV15; D: -; J: TRBJ1-2; DNA: TGTGCCACCAGCAGAGTCGGAAACTATGGCTACACCTTC; CDR3: CATSRVGNYGYTF
size: -; V: TRBV9; D: -; J: TRBJ2-1; DNA: TGTGCCAGCAGCGTAGAGGATGAGCAGTTCTTC; CDR3: CASSVEDEQFF
size: -; V: TRBV6-5; D: TRBD2; J: TRBJ2-7; DNA: TGTGCCAGCAGTCCGAGCGGGGGGGCCTCTTACGAGCAGTACTTC; CDR3: CASSPSGGASYEQYF
size: -; V: TRBV28; D: -; J: TRBJ1-1; DNA: TGTGCCAGCACAGGTTACATGGTAAACACTGAAGCTTTCTTT; CDR3: CASTGYMVNTEAFF
size: -; V: TRBV29-1; D: TRBD1; J: TRBJ2-1; DNA: TGCAGCGTTGTCCAGGGGGTCGGCTACAATGAGCAGTTCTTC; CDR3: CSVVQGVGYNEQFF
size: -; V: TRBV9; D: TRBD1; J: TRBJ2-3; DNA: TGTGCCAGCACCCCAACCCCACAGGGGACAGATACGCAGTATTTT; CDR3: CASTPTPQGTDTQYF
size: -; V: TRBV6-5; D: -; J: TRBJ2-1; DNA: TGTGCCAGCAGGGCCGCTAGTGAGCAGTTCTTC; CDR3: CASRAASEQFF
size: -; V: TRBV11-1; D: -; J: TRBJ2-3; DNA: TGTGCCAGCAGACTTGACCCGGCCACAGATACGCAGTATTTT; CDR3: CASRLDPATDTQYF
size: -; V: TRBV27; D: TRBD1; J: TRBJ2-7; DNA: TGTGCCAGCAGTCAGGGACAGAGGGTTTACGAGCAGTACTTC; CDR3: CASSQGQRVYEQYF
size: -; V: TRBV5-4; D: -; J: TRBJ2-1; DNA: TGTGCCAGCAGCGAAATCAGGGTCAATGAGCAGTTCTTC; CDR3: CASSEIRVNEQFF
size: -; V: TRBV7-2; D: TRBD1; J: TRBJ1-3; DNA: TGTGCCAGCAGCCCCCGGACAGGGTATTATGGAAACACCATATATTTT; CDR3: CASSPRTGYYGNTIYF
size: -; V: TRBV5-4; D: -; J: TRBJ2-2; DNA: TGTGCCAGCAGCCATATAACTAGGAACTCCGGGGAGCTGTTTTTT; CDR3: CASSHITRNSGELFF
size: once; V: TRBV5-1; D: -; J: TRBJ2-2; DNA: TGCGCCAGCAGCCGGGACGGGGGAGACACCGGGGAGCTGTTTTTT; CDR3: CASSRDGGDTGELFF
size: -; V: TRBV2; D: TRBD2; J: TRBJ2-5; DNA: TGTGCCAGCAGGGAGGGTACTAGCGGGGGGAAGACCCAGTACTTC; CDR3: CASREGTSGGKTQYF
size: -; V: TRBV5-6; D: -; J: TRBJ1-2; DNA: TGTGCCAGCAGCTTGGAAAGTCCGAACTATGGCTACACCTTC; CDR3: CASSLESPNYGYTF
size: -; V: TRBV6-1; D: -; J: TRBJ1-5; DNA: TGTGCCAGCCTGCTTTTGGGCAATCAGCCCCAGCATTTT; CDR3: CASLLLGNQPQHF
size: -; V: TRBV7-2; D: TRBD2; J: TRBJ2-5; DNA: TGTGCCAGCGGTTACCAGCGGGGGGGCGGGGAGACCCAGTACTTC; CDR3: CASGYQRGGGETQYF
size: few; V: TRBV7-6; D: TRBD1; J: TRBJ2-7; DNA: TGTGCCAGCAGCGTAGGGACAGGGGGCTCCTACGAGCAGTACTTC; CDR3: CASSVGTGGSYEQYF
size: -; V: TRBV30; D: -; J: TRBJ2-7; DNA: TGTGCCTGGAGTGTACAAGGGGTGCTAAGGGAGCAGTACTTC; CDR3: CAWSVQGVLREQYF
size: -; V: TRBV7-2; D: -; J: TRBJ2-3; DNA: TGTGCCAGCAGCTTAGGGGGTGACTCCTATACGCAGTATTTT; CDR3: CASSLGGDSYTQYF
size: -; V: TRBV27; D: TRBD1; J: TRBJ1-4; DNA: TGTGCCAGCAGTGTCAAAGGGGGCTCAACTAATGAAAAACTGTTTTTT; CDR3: CASSVKGGSTNEKLFF
size: -; V: TRBV9; D: TRBD1; J: TRBJ2-2; DNA: TGTGCCAGCAGCGTGCAGGGGGCGGTAAGGGAGCTGTTTTTT; CDR3: CASSVQGAVRELFF
size: -; V: TRBV6-5; D: TRBD1; J: TRBJ2-7; DNA: TGTGCCAGCAGTACCCGGGACAGCCACGAGCAGTACTTC; CDR3: CASSTRDSHEQYF
size: -; V: TRBV19; D: -; J: TRBJ2-4; DNA: TGTGCCAGTAGTATTAATGTCGGGGGCGGCAAAAACATTCAGTACTTC; CDR3: CASSINVGGGKNIQYF
size: -; V: TRBV2; D: -; J: TRBJ2-3; DNA: TGTGCCAGCAGGTCAGGGGGGCAGGATACGCAGTATTTT; CDR3: CASRSGGQDTQYF
size: few; V: TRBV19; D: TRBD1; J: TRBJ2-3; DNA: TGTGCCAGTAGTGTGGGACAGAACACAGATACGCAGTATTTT; CDR3: CASSVGQNTDTQYF
size: once; V: TRBV2; D: -; J: TRBJ2-1; DNA: TGTGCCAGCTCTCACTACAATGAGCAGTTCTTC; CDR3: CASSHYNEQFF
size: -; V: TRBV7-6; D: TRBD1; J: TRBJ1-1; DNA: TGTGCCAGCAGCCTTGGGACAGTGTTTTTCCGAGGTGAAGCTTTCTTT; CDR3: CASSLGTVFFRGEAFF
size: -; V: TRBV4-3; D: -; J: TRBJ1-1; DNA: TGCGCCAGCAGCCGCAGGACAGTTGACACTGAAGCTTTCTTT; CDR3: CASSRRTVDTEAFF
size: -; V: TRBV2; D: -; J: TRBJ2-3; DNA: TGTGCCAGCAGTGAGGTAGATACGCAGTATTTT; CDR3: CASSEVDTQYF
size: -; V: TRBV6-1; D: TRBD1; J: TRBJ2-7; DNA: TGTGCCAGCAGTTTGACAGGGGTGTACTCCTACGAGCAGTACTTC; CDR3: CASSLTGVYSYEQYF
size: -; V: TRBV5-1; D: -; J: TRBJ1-4; DNA: TGCGCCAGCTCCTCATGGGTGGGGGATGAAAAACTGTTTTTT; CDR3: CASSSWVGDEKLFF
size: -; V: TRBV20-1; D: -; J: TRBJ2-1; DNA: TGCAGTGCGCCCTTAGTTGAGCAGTTCTTC; CDR3: CSAPLVEQFF
size: -; V: TRBV9; D: -; J: TRBJ1-4; DNA: TGTGCCAGCAGCCCCGCGGGACACCCAAATGAAAAACTGTTTTTT; CDR3: CASSPAGHPNEKLFF
size: few; V: TRBV2; D: -; J: TRBJ1-1; DNA: TGTGCCAGCCAGAGAAACACTGAAGCTTTCTTT; CDR3: CASQRNTEAFF
size: few; V: TRBV27; D: -; J: TRBJ2-7; DNA: TGTGCCAGCAGCAAAACAGGTTACGAAAGCTACGAGCAGTACTTC; CDR3: CASSKTGYESYEQYF
size: -; V: TRBV5-7; D: TRBD2; J: TRBJ2-3; DNA: TGTGCCAGCAGCACCCTGACTAGCGGGGAAACAGATACGCAGTATTTT; CDR3: CASSTLTSGETDTQYF
size: -; V: TRBV7-9; D: TRBD1; J: TRBJ1-3; DNA: TGTGCCAGCAGTGATGCAGGGGGTCCTTTCACCATATATTTT; CDR3: CASSDAGGPFTIYF
size: -; V: TRBV7-2; D: -; J: TRBJ1-1; DNA: TGTGCCAGCAGCTTAGCCGGGGACCTGAACACTGAAGCTTTCTTT; CDR3: CASSLAGDLNTEAFF
size: -; V: TRBV9; D: -; J: TRBJ2-2; DNA: TGTGCCAGCAGCGTAGATTCAAAGGGGGTCGGGGAGCTGTTTTTT; CDR3: CASSVDSKGVGELFF
size: -; V: TRBV29-1; D: TRBD1; J: TRBJ1-2; DNA: TGCAGCGTGAGGGGGACAGGTGCTAACTATGGCTACACCTTC; CDR3: CSVRGTGANYGYTF
size: -; V: TRBV7-9; D: TRBD1; J: TRBJ1-6; DNA: TGTGCCAGCAGCCTTAAGGTGGGGACAGGATCCTCACCCCTCCACTTT; CDR3: CASSLKVGTGSSPLHF
size: -; V: TRBV7-2; D: TRBD2; J: TRBJ2-5; DNA: TGTGCCAGCAGCTTCGGGACTAGCGTTCGGGAGACCCAGTACTTC; CDR3: CASSFGTSVRETQYF
size: -; V: TRBV7-8; D: -; J: TRBJ1-4; DNA: TGTGCCAGCAGCTTAGGTCGGCTTCGTCCGAATGAAAAACTGTTTTTT; CDR3: CASSLGRLRPNEKLFF
size: -; V: TRBV5-1; D: -; J: TRBJ2-7; DNA: TGCGCCAGCAGCCTAGATCCGGGACAAAAATTCCACGAGCAGTACTTC; CDR3: CASSLDPGQKFHEQYF
size: -; V: TRBV5-1; D: -; J: TRBJ1-4; DNA: TGCGCCAGCAAGGGGACGGCCGGAGGGGAAAAACTGTTTTTT; CDR3: CASKGTAGGEKLFF
size: -; V: TRBV7-2; D: TRBD1; J: TRBJ2-7; DNA: TGTGCCAGCAGCTATAGACAGGGGTCGTTCTACGAGCAGTACTTC; CDR3: CASSYRQGSFYEQYF
size: -; V: TRBV6-6; D: -; J: TRBJ1-1; DNA: TGTGCCAGCAGTTTGGTGGGGCCGAACACTGAAGCTTTCTTT; CDR3: CASSLVGPNTEAFF
size: once; V: TRBV2; D: -; J: TRBJ1-1; DNA: TGTGCCAGCAGGAAAAAGGCAGCTCCGACTGAAGCTTTCTTT; CDR3: CASRKKAAPTEAFF
size: -; V: TRBV28; D: TRBD2; J: TRBJ2-5; DNA: TGTGCCAGCAGTGCCAGCGGGGGGGGGAAGACCCAGTACTTC; CDR3: CASSASGGGKTQYF